A selection of T cell receptor beta chains follows, all from one sample in a study of cytomegalovirus exposure and HLA in healthy donors. Using immunoSEQ multiplex PCR, the repertoire was profiled, and TCRdb retains in-frame clones only, with some absent. The sample has 200,000 to 250,000 clones; around 76% are singletons. Sequencing was performed on PBMCs. Source of these receptors: a woman aged 40 to 55 in good health and CMV-seropositive. The conserved cysteine and the conserved F or W are not part of the CDR3 here.

TRBV7-2	TRBJ2-7	ASSLGSRGSYEQY
TRBV7-2	TRBJ1-2	ASRQRLRGGYT
TRBV4-3	TRBJ1-2	ASSQDGRGSWYGYT
TRBV7-2	TRBJ1-1	ASSLLDRFLNTEAF
TRBV6-4	TRBJ2-2	ASSLAGGDTGELF
TRBV18	TRBJ1-2	ASSPRAANYGYT
TRBV19	TRBJ2-7	ASSPGTSGYEQY
TRBV9	TRBJ2-1	ASSPTYRSEQF
TRBV7-9	TRBJ2-7	SSSPGLGAYEQY
TRBV7-2	TRBJ2-3	ASSLASVADTQY
TRBV19	TRBJ2-3	ASSKTGRTDTQY
TRBV5-1	TRBJ2-3	ASSWSGGEGTQY
TRBV7-2	TRBJ2-7	ASSPTVGHEQY
TRBV5-1	TRBJ1-6	ASSLGGGQNNSPLH
TRBV7-2	TRBJ1-2	ASSLEDRRPLFNYGYT
TRBV7-2	TRBJ2-1	ASSLTGTSGNNEQF
TRBV18	TRBJ2-5	ASSPLQGPETQY
TRBV9	TRBJ2-5	ASSVDRGGLQETQY
TRBV4-2	TRBJ1-1	ASSQDHRDTEAF
TRBV5-8	TRBJ2-7	ASSLAREQY
TRBV19	TRBJ2-7	ASSMDQGQRAYEQY
TRBV27	TRBJ2-3	ASSLSRTPSTDTQY
TRBV28	TRBJ2-5	ASSLLGRERETQY
TRBV5-5	TRBJ1-5	ASSPGSGDISNQPQH
TRBV2	TRBJ1-2	ASTPDSPGAYGYT
TRBV5-6	TRBJ1-1	ASSMDRNTEAF
TRBV29-1	TRBJ2-7	SVVQGYEQY
TRBV4-1	TRBJ1-3	ASSQVPTESGNTIY
TRBV30	TRBJ1-1	AWTPSGVEAF
TRBV13	TRBJ1-2	ASSLGRGTYGYT
TRBV6-1	TRBJ2-2	ASSPLTGSTGELF
TRBV19	TRBJ2-7	ASSIGLAPGHEQY
TRBV19	TRBJ2-1	ASRGSGSGEQF
TRBV7-2	TRBJ1-2	ASSFYRGGAGGYT
TRBV6-5	TRBJ1-2	ASSGQGALLGYT
TRBV27	TRBJ1-2	ASSPWDSENYGYT
TRBV25-1	TRBJ1-4	ASSRAGGEKLF
TRBV5-4	TRBJ2-7	ASSPGGQGSYEQY
TRBV30	TRBJ2-7	AWSPGGVYEQY
TRBV6-1	TRBJ2-3	ASSERTSGLNTQY